This is a list of T cell receptor beta chains from one sample in a study of radiation and T cells in renal cell carcinoma. Sequencing was performed with immunoSEQ multiplex PCR; in TCRdb, only in-frame clones are kept and a portion is missing. Counted here are just over 95,000 clones, 86% occurring once; the ten biggest clones make up less than 10%. The source was blood, collected from a patient whose treatment included radiotherapy and nephrectomy. These receptors all stem from a man in his fifties with renal cell carcinoma. Both conserved end residues are part of each CDR3. A D gene is named only where the DNA matches it firmly. Clone size is given for some rows only: seen once, a few or many times, or a class if the clone is expanded.

D	J	V	size	length	CDR3	DNA
TRBD1	TRBJ1-1	TRBV18	.	15	CASSPRTGGDTEAFF	TGTGCCAGCTCACCCCGGACAGGGGGGGACACTGAAGCTTTCTTT
.	TRBJ1-1	TRBV21-1	few	15	CASSKLSVPDTEAFF	TGTGCCAGCAGCAAATTGTCGGTGCCGGACACTGAAGCTTTCTTT
TRBD1	TRBJ2-1	TRBV7-2	.	13	CASSSLGTGEQFF	TGTGCCAGCAGCTCACTGGGGACAGGTGAGCAGTTCTTC
TRBD2	TRBJ2-7	TRBV9	.	18	CASSVGFSGRSGSYEQYF	TGTGCCAGCAGCGTAGGTTTTAGCGGGAGGAGCGGATCCTACGAGCAGTACTTC
.	TRBJ2-7	TRBV19	.	13	CASRQWGLGEQYF	TGTGCCAGTAGGCAGTGGGGGCTAGGCGAGCAGTACTTC
.	TRBJ2-7	TRBV2	.	12	CASRRDSYEQYF	TGTGCCAGCAGACGCGACAGCTACGAGCAGTACTTC
TRBD1	TRBJ2-1	TRBV9	once	14	CASSVWTGEGEQFF	TGTGCCAGCAGCGTCTGGACAGGGGAGGGTGAGCAGTTCTTC
.	TRBJ2-7	TRBV9	.	16	CASSVERVGAYYEQYF	TGTGCCAGCAGCGTAGAAAGGGTGGGGGCTTACTACGAGCAGTACTTC
.	TRBJ2-7	TRBV29-1	.	12	CSAQTSSYEQYF	TGCAGCGCCCAAACTAGTTCCTACGAGCAGTACTTC
TRBD2	TRBJ2-3	TRBV6-5	hyperexpanded	15	CASSFAGGSTDTQYF	TGTGCCAGCAGTTTTGCGGGGGGGAGCACAGATACGCAGTATTTT